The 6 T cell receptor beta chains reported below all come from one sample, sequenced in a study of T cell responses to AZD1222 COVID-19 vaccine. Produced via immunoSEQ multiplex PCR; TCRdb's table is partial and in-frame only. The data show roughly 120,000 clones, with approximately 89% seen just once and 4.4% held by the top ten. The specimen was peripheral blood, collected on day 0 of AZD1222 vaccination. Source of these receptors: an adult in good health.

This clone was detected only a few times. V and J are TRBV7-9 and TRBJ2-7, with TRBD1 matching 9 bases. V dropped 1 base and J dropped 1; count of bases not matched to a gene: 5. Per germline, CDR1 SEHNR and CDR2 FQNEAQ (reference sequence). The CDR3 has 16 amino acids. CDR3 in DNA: TGTGCCAGCAGCTTAGGTCCGGACAGGGGTTCCTACGAGCAGTACTTC. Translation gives CASSLGPDRGSYEQYF.

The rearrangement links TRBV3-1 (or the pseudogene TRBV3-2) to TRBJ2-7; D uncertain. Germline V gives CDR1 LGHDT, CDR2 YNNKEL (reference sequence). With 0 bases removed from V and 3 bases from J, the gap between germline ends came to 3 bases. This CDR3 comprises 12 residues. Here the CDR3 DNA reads TGTGCCAGCAGCCAAGAAAGCTACGAGCAGTACTTC. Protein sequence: CASSQESYEQYF.

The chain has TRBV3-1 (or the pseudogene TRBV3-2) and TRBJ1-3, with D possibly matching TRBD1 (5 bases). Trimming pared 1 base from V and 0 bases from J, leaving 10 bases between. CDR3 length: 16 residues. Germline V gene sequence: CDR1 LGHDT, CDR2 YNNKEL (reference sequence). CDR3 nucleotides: TGTGCCAGCAGCCAAGTGCCAGGGAGCTCTGGAAACACCATATATTTT. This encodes CASSQVPGSSGNTIYF.

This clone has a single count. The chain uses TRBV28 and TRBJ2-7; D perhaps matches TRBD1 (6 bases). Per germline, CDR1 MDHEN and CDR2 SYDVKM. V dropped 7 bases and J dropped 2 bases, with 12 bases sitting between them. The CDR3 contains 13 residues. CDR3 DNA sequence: TGTGCCAGCAATTTCCAGGGGACCTACGAGCAGTACTTC. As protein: CASNFQGTYEQYF.

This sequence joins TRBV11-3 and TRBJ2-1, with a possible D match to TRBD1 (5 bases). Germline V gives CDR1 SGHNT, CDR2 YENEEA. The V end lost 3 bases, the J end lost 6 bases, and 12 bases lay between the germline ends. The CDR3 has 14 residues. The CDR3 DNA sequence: TGTGCCAGCAGCTTGCGGATAGGGGCCAATGAGCAGTTCTTC. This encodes CASSLRIGANEQFF.

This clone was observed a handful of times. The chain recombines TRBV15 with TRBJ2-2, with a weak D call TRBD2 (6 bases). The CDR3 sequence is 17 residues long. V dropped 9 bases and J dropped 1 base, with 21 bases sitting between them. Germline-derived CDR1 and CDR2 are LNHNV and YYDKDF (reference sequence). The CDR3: CATSGPDIYLNTGELFF. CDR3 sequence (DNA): TGTGCCACAAGCGGGCCGGACATATACTTGAACACCGGGGAGCTGTTTTTT.